This passage covers 12 T cell receptor beta chains from one sample sequenced in a study of CXCR3-negative and CXCR3-positive naive CD8 T cells. Study-wide points: Against CXCR3-negative naive cells, CXCR3-positive naive cells showed more hydrophobic TRB CDR3s.

These TCRs' antigens remain unknown. TRB cDNA was prepared as libraries by UMI-labeled 5' RACE. TCRdb reprocessed the 5' RACE reads; each CDR3 protein has one entry and no DNA is given. This sample's clone table lists tens of thousands of distinct CDR3 sequences. Material: naive CXCR3+ CD8+ T cells from blood. As for subset: CD45RO-CCR7+CD27+CD95- naive CD8+ T cells expressing CXCR3 (TNR3+). Receptor source: a human donor in good health. Some clones in this sample may be carry-over from other donors' samples.

The chain couples TRBV10-3 to TRBJ1-5; TCRdb indicates TRBD1, and absent DNA this call remains unverified. Germline values: CDR1 ENHRY, CDR2 SYGVKD. This CDR3 has 17 amino acids. The CDR3 region is CAISESPGDYSNQPQHF.

CDR3 protein: CASSEGGGQETQYF. The V call is TRBV6-1, the J call TRBJ2-5; the TRBD1 assignment by TCRdb is unverifiable without DNA. Germline CDR1 MNHNS, CDR2 SASEGT. The length of the CDR3 is 14 residues.

The V gene is TRBV29-1, the J gene TRBJ2-7; TCRdb names TRBD1, which stays unverified in the absence of DNA. There are 13 residues in the CDR3. Germline assignment: CDR1 SQVTM and CDR2 ANQGSEA. CDR3 in amino acids: CSVAGTGVYEQYF.

The V gene is TRBV20-1, the J gene TRBJ2-7; TCRdb gives TRBD2 as the D gene, but with no DNA this cannot be confirmed. CDR1 and CDR2 from the germline V gene are DFQATT and SNEGSKA (reference sequence). The CDR3 length is 15 residues. The CDR3 spells CSARRDDGPSYEQYF.

The rearrangement uses TRBV7-3 and TRBJ1-1. The CDR3 runs to 13 residues. Germline V lookup: CDR1 SGHTA, CDR2 FQGTGA. This CDR3 is CASSSSRNTEAFF.

The chain carries TRBV2 and TRBJ1-3. There are 17 residues in the CDR3. Germline V gene lookup returns CDR1 SNHLY and CDR2 FYNNEI. CDR3 amino acids: CASGDPRAHTSGNTIYF.

The J gene is TRBJ2-7, the V gene TRBV5-1; TCRdb proposes TRBD2, but this gene call is untestable without DNA. The CDR3 totals 15 residues. CDR1 is SGHRS and CDR2 is YFSETQ in the germline V gene. CDR3 region: CASSLVASGVYEQYF. Full variable domain (rest looked up from reference TRBV5-1 and TRBJ2-7): KAGVTQTPRYLIKTRGQQVTLSCSPISGHRSVSWYQQTPGQGLQFLFEYFSETQRNKGNFPGRFSGRQFSNSRSEMNVSTLELGDSALYLCASSLVASGVYEQYFGPGTRLTVT.

V is TRBV5-1 and J is TRBJ1-1; the D gene TCRdb calls, TRBD1, cannot be checked with no DNA. Looked up from germline, CDR1 is SGHRS and CDR2 is YFSETQ. The length of the CDR3 is 16 residues. The CDR3 reads CASSPSGQGLNTEAFF.

V usage is TRBV10-3 and J usage is TRBJ2-7; checking the TCRdb D call of TRBD2 is not possible without DNA. The length of the CDR3 is 15 residues. Germline V CDR1 and CDR2: ENHRY, SYGVKD. CDR3 loop: CAITPMDSGTHEQYF.

The rearrangement joins TRBV3-1 to TRBJ1-3; TCRdb designates TRBD1, a call that cannot be tested without DNA. Germline assignment: CDR1 LGHDT and CDR2 YNNKEL (reference sequence). The length of the CDR3 is 16 residues. The CDR3 protein is CASVGPGDFSGNTIYF.

V is TRBV20-1 and J is TRBJ1-5. CDR1 is DFQATT, CDR2 SNEGSKA, per germline (reference sequence). The CDR3 is 15 residues long. The CDR3 reads CSARVGRGDNQPQHF.

The gene calls are TRBV12-3 or TRBV12-4 and TRBJ2-1; the D call from TCRdb, TRBD2, cannot be confirmed without DNA. CDR3 size: 13 residues. Here the CDR3 reads CASSAGTSGSQDF.